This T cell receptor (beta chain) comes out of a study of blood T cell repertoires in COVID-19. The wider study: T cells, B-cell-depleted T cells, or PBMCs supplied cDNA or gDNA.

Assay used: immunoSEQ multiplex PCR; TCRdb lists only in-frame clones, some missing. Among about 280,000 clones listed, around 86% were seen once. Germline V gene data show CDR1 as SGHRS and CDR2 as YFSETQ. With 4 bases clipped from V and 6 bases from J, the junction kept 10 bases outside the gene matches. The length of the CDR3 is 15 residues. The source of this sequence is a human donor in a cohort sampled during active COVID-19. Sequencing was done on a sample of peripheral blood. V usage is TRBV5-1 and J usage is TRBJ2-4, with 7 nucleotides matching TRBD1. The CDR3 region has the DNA TGCGCCAGCAGCACCCTGGGTAGGACAGGAAACATTCAGTACTTC. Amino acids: CASSTLGRTGNIQYF.